These T cell receptor beta chains were read from a single sample in a study of Ad26.COV2.S vaccination and SARS-CoV-2 variants. Assay: immunoSEQ multiplex PCR; the TCRdb copy retains only in-frame clones and omits some. The table shows 240,000 or so clones, with 85% to 90% occurring only once. Source: peripheral blood, taken in a trial of Ad26.COV2.S vaccine versus placebo. Receptors were obtained from a person aged 18 to 59 who received the Ad26.COV2.S COVID-19 vaccine or a placebo. CDR3s include the opening cysteine and the closing phenylalanine or tryptophan. The order of the fields is CDR3 DNA, CDR3 protein, clone size, J gene, V gene, D gene. The D gene is left open where the match is weak. Expanded clones get a size class; other rows say once, few or many, or leave the size out.

cdr3_nt: TGTGCCAGCAGCTTAGACACGTCGGAGTATGGCTACACCTTC
cdr3_aa: CASSLDTSEYGYTF
clone_size: -
j_call: TRBJ1-2
v_call: TRBV7-9
d_call: -

cdr3_nt: TGTGCCAGCAGCTCCCCTACCGGGGGAATCTACAATGAGCAGTTCTTC
cdr3_aa: CASSSPTGGIYNEQFF
clone_size: -
j_call: TRBJ2-1
v_call: TRBV5-4
d_call: -

cdr3_nt: TGTGCCAGCAGCTTAGCTGGGCGGGATACGCAGTATTTT
cdr3_aa: CASSLAGRDTQYF
clone_size: once
j_call: TRBJ2-3
v_call: TRBV13
d_call: -

cdr3_nt: TGTGCCAGCAGCTGGAGCTCCTACGAGCAGTACTTC
cdr3_aa: CASSWSSYEQYF
clone_size: -
j_call: TRBJ2-7
v_call: TRBV7-9
d_call: -

cdr3_nt: TGTGCCAGCAGTTTCGGTAAAGGACTCTACGAGCAGTACTTC
cdr3_aa: CASSFGKGLYEQYF
clone_size: -
j_call: TRBJ2-7
v_call: TRBV27
d_call: -

cdr3_nt: TGTGCCTGGACGGCAGGGGGAATTCCACAAGAGACCCAGTACTTC
cdr3_aa: CAWTAGGIPQETQYF
clone_size: -
j_call: TRBJ2-5
v_call: TRBV30
d_call: TRBD1

cdr3_nt: TGTGCCAGCAGCTTAGATTTGCGGGATACGCAGTATTTT
cdr3_aa: CASSLDLRDTQYF
clone_size: -
j_call: TRBJ2-3
v_call: TRBV11-3
d_call: -

cdr3_nt: TGTGCCAGCAGTTTAAGTCAGGTAAACTACGAGCAGTACTTC
cdr3_aa: CASSLSQVNYEQYF
clone_size: -
j_call: TRBJ2-7
v_call: TRBV28
d_call: -

cdr3_nt: TGTGCCAGCAGCTTAGGGTCACCCCTCCACTTT
cdr3_aa: CASSLGSPLHF
clone_size: -
j_call: TRBJ1-6
v_call: TRBV7-2
d_call: -

cdr3_nt: TGTGCCAGCAGCCCCCACCGGGTTGGCACCGGGGAGCTGTTTTTT
cdr3_aa: CASSPHRVGTGELFF
clone_size: -
j_call: TRBJ2-2
v_call: TRBV9
d_call: -

cdr3_nt: TGTGCCAGTAGTATAGGGCCCTTAAGCGAGACCCAGTACTTC
cdr3_aa: CASSIGPLSETQYF
clone_size: -
j_call: TRBJ2-5
v_call: TRBV19
d_call: -

cdr3_nt: TGCGCCAGCAGCCAAAAAAGGAACACTGAAGCTTTCTTT
cdr3_aa: CASSQKRNTEAFF
clone_size: -
j_call: TRBJ1-1
v_call: TRBV4-3
d_call: -

cdr3_nt: TGTGCCACCAGTGAGGCGGGACAGGGGCTAGAAGGCTACACCTTC
cdr3_aa: CATSEAGQGLEGYTF
clone_size: -
j_call: TRBJ1-2
v_call: TRBV24-1
d_call: TRBD1

cdr3_nt: TGTGCCAGCAGTTTATATTCCTACTACGAGCAGTACTTC
cdr3_aa: CASSLYSYYEQYF
clone_size: -
j_call: TRBJ2-7
v_call: TRBV27
d_call: -

cdr3_nt: TGCAGCGTTGGGGGACGGAGCTCCTACGAGCAGTACTTC
cdr3_aa: CSVGGRSSYEQYF
clone_size: -
j_call: TRBJ2-7
v_call: TRBV29-1
d_call: -

cdr3_nt: TGTGCCAGCAGCTTAAGTCCCGTCCCGGGGGGCTACGAGCAGTACTTC
cdr3_aa: CASSLSPVPGGYEQYF
clone_size: -
j_call: TRBJ2-7
v_call: TRBV7-2
d_call: TRBD2

cdr3_nt: TGTGCCAGCAGTTTCGCGGGAGGGCCCGGAGAGACCCAGTACTTC
cdr3_aa: CASSFAGGPGETQYF
clone_size: -
j_call: TRBJ2-5
v_call: TRBV27
d_call: TRBD2

cdr3_nt: TGTGCCAGCAGCCAAGATGTAAGAACGGGAGGTTATATCCAAGAGACCCAGTACTTC
cdr3_aa: CASSQDVRTGGYIQETQYF
clone_size: -
j_call: TRBJ2-5
v_call: TRBV4-2
d_call: TRBD2

cdr3_nt: TGTGCCAGCAGTCCTCGGACAGGCGGAAATTCACCCCTCCACTTT
cdr3_aa: CASSPRTGGNSPLHF
clone_size: -
j_call: TRBJ1-6
v_call: TRBV6-4
d_call: TRBD1

cdr3_nt: TGTGCCAGCAGTTACTTTGGCAGGTCCTACGAGCAGTACTTC
cdr3_aa: CASSYFGRSYEQYF
clone_size: -
j_call: TRBJ2-7
v_call: TRBV6-5
d_call: -

cdr3_nt: TGTGCCAGCAGTGATCAGGGGTGGGGCACAGATACGCAGTATTTT
cdr3_aa: CASSDQGWGTDTQYF
clone_size: once
j_call: TRBJ2-3
v_call: TRBV2
d_call: -

cdr3_nt: TGTGCCAGCAGCTTTCAGGGGTTTGGCTACACCTTC
cdr3_aa: CASSFQGFGYTF
clone_size: few
j_call: TRBJ1-2
v_call: TRBV5-8
d_call: -

cdr3_nt: TGTGCCAGCAGCCGACACCAGGGTGGCTACACCTTC
cdr3_aa: CASSRHQGGYTF
clone_size: -
j_call: TRBJ1-2
v_call: TRBV12-3/TRBV12-4
d_call: -

cdr3_nt: TGTGCCAGCAGTGAAGCGCCCCCGGGGGCCTACAATGAGCAGTTCTTC
cdr3_aa: CASSEAPPGAYNEQFF
clone_size: -
j_call: TRBJ2-1
v_call: TRBV6-1
d_call: -

cdr3_nt: TGTGCCACCAGCAGAGAGGACAGGGGGCCTGGGGCCAACGTCCTGACTTTC
cdr3_aa: CATSREDRGPGANVLTF
clone_size: -
j_call: TRBJ2-6
v_call: TRBV15
d_call: TRBD1

cdr3_nt: TGTGCCAGCCCAGGCGGGAGTCCCAATGAGCAGTTCTTC
cdr3_aa: CASPGGSPNEQFF
clone_size: -
j_call: TRBJ2-1
v_call: TRBV2
d_call: TRBD2

cdr3_nt: TGTGCCAGCAGTTGGGACATCTATGGCTACACCTTC
cdr3_aa: CASSWDIYGYTF
clone_size: -
j_call: TRBJ1-2
v_call: TRBV6-5
d_call: -

cdr3_nt: TGTGCCAGCAGCCCAAGGCCCGGGACAGGGGTTACTGAAGCTTTCTTT
cdr3_aa: CASSPRPGTGVTEAFF
clone_size: once
j_call: TRBJ1-1
v_call: TRBV16
d_call: TRBD1

cdr3_nt: TGTGCCAGCAACACTGCCGGGACTAGCGGGGGGAGAGAGACCCAGTACTTC
cdr3_aa: CASNTAGTSGGRETQYF
clone_size: -
j_call: TRBJ2-5
v_call: TRBV7-8
d_call: TRBD2

cdr3_nt: TGTGCCAGCAGCCAGGGTGTCAATGAGCAGTTCTTC
cdr3_aa: CASSQGVNEQFF
clone_size: once
j_call: TRBJ2-1
v_call: TRBV4-2
d_call: -

cdr3_nt: TGTGCCAGCAGTTTGGCCAGGGTCTCCTACGAGCAGTACTTC
cdr3_aa: CASSLARVSYEQYF
clone_size: -
j_call: TRBJ2-7
v_call: TRBV28
d_call: -

cdr3_nt: TGTGCCTGGACCGGCGGACCCGAAGCTTTCTTT
cdr3_aa: CAWTGGPEAFF
clone_size: -
j_call: TRBJ1-1
v_call: TRBV30
d_call: -

cdr3_nt: TGTGCCACCAGTGAGATAGGTGGGGGGTCCCAGTACTTC
cdr3_aa: CATSEIGGGSQYF
clone_size: -
j_call: TRBJ2-5
v_call: TRBV24-1
d_call: -

cdr3_nt: TGCGCCAGCAACCCCGTTCTTGGGGCAGGGGAGCAGTTCTTC
cdr3_aa: CASNPVLGAGEQFF
clone_size: few
j_call: TRBJ2-1
v_call: TRBV5-1
d_call: -

cdr3_nt: TGCGCCAGCAGCCGATTGCACTACTACAATGAGCAGTTCTTC
cdr3_aa: CASSRLHYYNEQFF
clone_size: -
j_call: TRBJ2-1
v_call: TRBV4-3
d_call: -

cdr3_nt: TGTGCCAGCAGTTCCACCGGGACAGACTACAATGAGCAGTTCTTC
cdr3_aa: CASSSTGTDYNEQFF
clone_size: -
j_call: TRBJ2-1
v_call: TRBV28
d_call: TRBD1

cdr3_nt: TGTGCCAGCAGCCCTGGGTGGGGGCGGGAGAGCGACGAGCAGTACTTC
cdr3_aa: CASSPGWGRESDEQYF
clone_size: -
j_call: TRBJ2-7
v_call: TRBV27
d_call: -

cdr3_nt: TGTGCCAGCAGCGAGACTAGCGGGTACACAGATACGCAGTATTTT
cdr3_aa: CASSETSGYTDTQYF
clone_size: -
j_call: TRBJ2-3
v_call: TRBV28
d_call: TRBD2

cdr3_nt: TGTGCCAGTAGTGAGCGGGCCCAAGAGACCCAGTACTTC
cdr3_aa: CASSERAQETQYF
clone_size: -
j_call: TRBJ2-5
v_call: TRBV19
d_call: -

cdr3_nt: TGTGCCAGCAGTTTGACAGGGTTCGGGGAAAAACTGTTTTTT
cdr3_aa: CASSLTGFGEKLFF
clone_size: -
j_call: TRBJ1-4
v_call: TRBV28
d_call: TRBD1

cdr3_nt: TGCGCCAGCAGCCATCAGACACGTATGAGAAACTATAATTCACCCCTCCACTTT
cdr3_aa: CASSHQTRMRNYNSPLHF
clone_size: -
j_call: TRBJ1-6
v_call: TRBV4-3
d_call: -

cdr3_nt: TGTGCCAGCAGTTCTCGAGGGGGCACAAATGAGCAGTTCTTC
cdr3_aa: CASSSRGGTNEQFF
clone_size: -
j_call: TRBJ2-1
v_call: TRBV7-3
d_call: TRBD1

cdr3_nt: TGTGCCAGCAGCTGGCAGTCTGGAGCAGATACGCAGTATTTT
cdr3_aa: CASSWQSGADTQYF
clone_size: -
j_call: TRBJ2-3
v_call: TRBV7-2
d_call: -

cdr3_nt: TGTGCCAGCTCGATCAGGACAGACTATGGCTACACCTTC
cdr3_aa: CASSIRTDYGYTF
clone_size: once
j_call: TRBJ1-2
v_call: TRBV2
d_call: -

cdr3_nt: TGTGCCAGCACCCCCTTCGGGATCGAGAACACCGGGGAGCTGTTTTTT
cdr3_aa: CASTPFGIENTGELFF
clone_size: -
j_call: TRBJ2-2
v_call: TRBV7-9
d_call: -

cdr3_nt: TGTGCCATGCCTACCACGGGACCTTCTGATGAGCAGTTCTTC
cdr3_aa: CAMPTTGPSDEQFF
clone_size: -
j_call: TRBJ2-1
v_call: TRBV5-4
d_call: -

cdr3_nt: TGCGCCAGCAGTGAGTCCGGGTTGGGAGGCTACACCTTC
cdr3_aa: CASSESGLGGYTF
clone_size: -
j_call: TRBJ1-2
v_call: TRBV10-1
d_call: -

cdr3_nt: TGTGCCAGCAGCTCAGGGGAGAGGAACACTGAAGCTTTCTTT
cdr3_aa: CASSSGERNTEAFF
clone_size: -
j_call: TRBJ1-1
v_call: TRBV11-3
d_call: -